One sample yielded the 3 T cell receptor beta chains listed below, sequenced in a study of CD8 T cells in Susac syndrome. Random hexamers served to reverse transcribe roughly 0.5 to 1 ug RNA. TCRdb re-derived calls from the immunoSEQ multiplex PCR reads in MiXCR, one entry per CDR3 protein. Seen here are about 300,000 distinct CDR3 sequences, about 89% observed once, and the top ten hold under 0.2%. The sequenced material came from CD8+ T cells from PBMCs. These receptor sequences come from a human donor with multiple sclerosis.

The CDR3 DNA reads TGTGCCAGCCTTACCTCAGGGGGCATTCCCTACAATGAGCAGTTCTTC. It translates to CASLTSGGIPYNEQFF. The rearrangement uses TRBV7-2 and TRBJ2-1; 8 bases line up with TRBD1. The CDR3 totals 16 residues. Germline trimming cut 8 bases from V and 2 bases from J; bases unmatched to any gene: 11. Germline V gene sequence: CDR1 SGHTA, CDR2 FQGNSA.

The J gene is TRBJ2-7, the V gene TRBV5-6; 7 bases fit TRBD1. Germline CDR1 is SGHDT and CDR2 is YYEEEE. With 3 bases clipped from V and 1 base from J, the junction kept 4 bases outside the gene matches. This CDR3 has 14 residues. CDR3 region: CASSWGTASYEQYF. DNA of the CDR3: TGTGCCAGCAGCTGGGGGACAGCTTCCTACGAGCAGTACTTC.

This clonotype was counted once. The chain uses TRBV27 and TRBJ2-7; D assignment may be TRBD1 or TRBD2 (5 bases each). The CDR3 totals 13 residues. Germline V gene sequence: CDR1 MNHEY, CDR2 SMNVEV (reference sequence). Trimming stripped 3 bases from V and 5 bases from J, with 11 bases between. The CDR3 is CASSFGRDHEQYF. CDR3 coding DNA: TGTGCCAGCAGTTTCGGCAGGGACCACGAGCAGTACTTC.